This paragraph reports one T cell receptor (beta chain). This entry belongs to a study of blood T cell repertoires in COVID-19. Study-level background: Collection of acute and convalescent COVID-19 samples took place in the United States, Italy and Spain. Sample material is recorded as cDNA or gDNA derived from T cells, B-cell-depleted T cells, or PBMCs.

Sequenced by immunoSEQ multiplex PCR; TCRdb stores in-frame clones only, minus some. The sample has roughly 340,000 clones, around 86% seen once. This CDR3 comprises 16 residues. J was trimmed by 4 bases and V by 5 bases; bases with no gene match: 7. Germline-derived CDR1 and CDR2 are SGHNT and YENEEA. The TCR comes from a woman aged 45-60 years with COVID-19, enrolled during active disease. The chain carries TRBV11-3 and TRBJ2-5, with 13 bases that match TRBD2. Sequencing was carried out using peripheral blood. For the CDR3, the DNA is TGTGCCAGCAGCCTCGGACTAGCGGGAGCTGCAGAGACCCAGTACTTC. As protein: CASSLGLAGAAETQYF.